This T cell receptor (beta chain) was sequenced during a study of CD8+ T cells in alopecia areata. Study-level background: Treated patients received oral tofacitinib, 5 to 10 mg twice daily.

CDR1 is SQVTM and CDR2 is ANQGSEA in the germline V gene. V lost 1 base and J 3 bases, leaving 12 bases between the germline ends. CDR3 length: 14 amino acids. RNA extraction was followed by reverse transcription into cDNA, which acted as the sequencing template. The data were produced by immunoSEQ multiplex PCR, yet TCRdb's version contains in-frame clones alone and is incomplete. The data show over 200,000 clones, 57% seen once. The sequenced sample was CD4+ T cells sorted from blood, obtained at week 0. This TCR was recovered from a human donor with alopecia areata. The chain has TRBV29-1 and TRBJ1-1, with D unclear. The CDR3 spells CSVEAVLAHTEAFF. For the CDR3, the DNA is TGCAGCGTTGAAGCCGTCCTGGCGCACACTGAAGCTTTCTTT.